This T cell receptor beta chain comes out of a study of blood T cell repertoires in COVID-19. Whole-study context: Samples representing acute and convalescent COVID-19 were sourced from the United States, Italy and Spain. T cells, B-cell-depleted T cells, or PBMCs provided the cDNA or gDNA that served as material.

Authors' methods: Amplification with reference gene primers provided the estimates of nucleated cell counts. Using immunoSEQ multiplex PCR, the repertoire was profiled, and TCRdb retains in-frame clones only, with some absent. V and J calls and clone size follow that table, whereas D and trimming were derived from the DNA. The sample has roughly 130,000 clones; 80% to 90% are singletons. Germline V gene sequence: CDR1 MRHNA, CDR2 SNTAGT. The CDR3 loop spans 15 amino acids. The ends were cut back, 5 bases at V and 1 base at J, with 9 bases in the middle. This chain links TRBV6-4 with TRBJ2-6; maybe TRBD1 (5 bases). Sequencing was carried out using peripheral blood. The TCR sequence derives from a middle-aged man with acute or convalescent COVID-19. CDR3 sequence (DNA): TGTGCCAGCAGTCCCCAGGGTTCTGGGGCCAACGTCCTGACTTTC. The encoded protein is CASSPQGSGANVLTF.